This T cell receptor (beta chain) was identified during a study of cytomegalovirus exposure and HLA in healthy donors. Germline CDR1 is SNHLY and CDR2 is FYNNEI. This CDR3 has 13 residues. Use of 60 Vbeta and 13 Jbeta primers characterized the PCR. Clones were read by immunoSEQ multiplex PCR, and TCRdb kept only the in-frame ones, dropping some. The table lists some 200,000 clones. These donors counted as nominally healthy when sampled, but unrecorded immune exposures were likely. The chain couples TRBV2 to TRBJ1-2, with a weak D call TRBD1 (5 bases). Specimen: PBMCs. This TCR derives from a boy aged 5-17 years in good health and CMV-seronegative. CDR3 nucleotide sequence: TGTGCTGTCGGGGGGAACCTGAACTATGGCTACACCTTC. Translated, it gives CAVGGNLNYGYTF.